The 20 T cell receptor beta chains below were found in one sample sequenced in a study of cytomegalovirus exposure and HLA in healthy donors. The PCR ran on 60 Vbeta and 13 Jbeta primers. Generated by immunoSEQ multiplex PCR, the TCRdb table keeps only in-frame clones and is missing some. The sample yields under 150,000 clones, about 80% seen once. Sequenced input: PBMCs. Receptor source: a girl aged 2-10 years in good health and CMV-seronegative.

The rearrangement uses TRBV6-5 and TRBJ2-1; weak D call: TRBD1 (5 bases). V was pared by 4 bases and J by 10 bases, with 14 bases between. The CDR3 runs 13 residues. Germline values: CDR1 MNHEY, CDR2 SVGAGI. CDR3 nucleotides: TGTGCCAGCAGTTCCTTCAGGGAAGGCGAGCAGTTCTTC. Translation gives CASSSFREGEQFF.

V is TRBV5-4 and J is TRBJ1-2; tentative D call: TRBD1 (6 bases). V lost 9 bases to trimming and J lost 8 bases, with 20 bases between them. This CDR3 spans 13 amino acids. Germline V CDR1 and CDR2: SGHNT, YYREEE (reference sequence). In nucleotides, the CDR3 is TGTGCCACCCGAGGGGGGGCCGAGTACGGCTACACCTTC. Amino acid sequence: CATRGGAEYGYTF.

This clone was seen a few times. The chain is built from TRBV5-6 and TRBJ2-6; no firm D call. Trimming cost V 0 bases and J 0 bases, with 10 bases left between them. The germline gives CDR1 SGHDT, CDR2 YYEEEE. This CDR3 is built from 17 residues. The CDR3 DNA sequence: TGTGCCAGCAGCTTGGCTTCGGTGCTCTCTGGGGCCAACGTCCTGACTTTC. As protein: CASSLASVLSGANVLTF.

The chain links TRBV4-2 to TRBJ2-7; D possibly corresponds to TRBD2 (6 bases). This CDR3 comprises 14 residues. Germline V lookup: CDR1 LGHNA, CDR2 YNFKEQ. The V end was cut by 1 base, the J end by 7 bases, with 14 bases between. CDR3 in DNA: TGTGCCAGCAGCCAAGTACGATGGGGGGATGAGCAGTACTTC. Translated, it gives CASSQVRWGDEQYF.

The chain combines TRBV4-1 with TRBJ1-1; possible D gene TRBD1, 5 bases. V was pared by 4 bases and J by 3 bases, with 15 bases between. The CDR3 totals 15 residues. In germline, CDR1 is MGHRA, CDR2 YSYEKL. CDR3 sequence reads: CASSPSSSGDTEAFF. CDR3 nucleotide sequence: TGCGCCAGCAGCCCCTCTTCGTCGGGGGACACTGAAGCTTTCTTT.

This rearrangement joins TRBV14 to TRBJ2-7, with TRBD1 identical over 8 bases. CDR3 length: 14 amino acids. Per the germline V gene, CDR1 is SGHDN and CDR2 is FVKESK. The V gene end was trimmed by 6 bases and the J gene end by 2 bases; junction bases not matched to a gene: 6. The CDR3 protein is CASSPGTGPYEQYF. The CDR3 bases are TGTGCCAGCAGTCCCGGGACAGGCCCCTACGAGCAGTACTTC.

V is TRBV4-2 and J is TRBJ1-2; D is unclear. This CDR3 is built from 18 residues. Deletions cut 4 bases from V and 4 bases from J, with 25 bases between. Per germline, CDR1 LGHNA and CDR2 YNFKEQ. This chain's CDR3 is CASSRLDRGELAGYGYTF. For the CDR3, the DNA is TGTGCCAGCAGCCGTTTGGACCGGGGTGAGTTAGCTGGCTATGGCTACACCTTC.

The J gene is TRBJ1-4, the V gene TRBV4-1, with a tentative D call TRBD1 (6 bases). Trimming left V 1 base short and J 8 bases short, with 17 bases between. CDR1 and CDR2 (germline): MGHRA, YSYEKL. This CDR3 has 16 residues. This chain's CDR3 is CASSQVGGRGREKLFF. In DNA form, the CDR3 reads TGCGCCAGCAGCCAAGTGGGGGGGAGGGGGAGGGAAAAACTGTTTTTT.

V and J are TRBV7-2 and TRBJ1-2; D is uncertain. Per germline, CDR1 SGHTA and CDR2 FQGNSA. The CDR3 totals 11 residues. V was shortened by 5 bases and J by 3 bases, with 4 bases between the two germline ends. The DNA of the CDR3 is TGTGCCAGCAGCCCTCACTATGGCTACACCTTC. Translating it yields CASSPHYGYTF.

The count of this clone is one. This chain uses TRBV6-6 with TRBJ2-1; TRBD1 agrees at 9 bases. CDR3 size: 16 residues. V shed 6 bases and J 11 bases; nucleotides not matched to a gene: 17. The germline CDR1 and CDR2 sequences are MNHNY and SVGAGI (reference sequence). CDR3 coding DNA: TGTGCCAGCAGACAGTCGACAGGGGGTTCAGGAGCTCAGCAGTTCTTC. It yields the protein CASRQSTGGSGAQQFF.

There are a few counts of this clone. The rearrangement links TRBV25-1 to TRBJ2-1; the D gene is possibly TRBD2 (6 bases). The CDR3 has 17 residues. Germline CDR1 and CDR2: MGHDK and SYGVNS. V was cut by 1 base and J by 0 bases, with 13 bases left in between. CDR3 protein: CASSEWGTQGSYNEQFF. The CDR3 bases are TGTGCCAGCAGTGAATGGGGGACTCAAGGCTCCTACAATGAGCAGTTCTTC.

The V gene is TRBV5-1, the J gene TRBJ1-4; 8 nucleotides align to TRBD1. Germline trimming cut 4 bases from V and 5 bases from J; bases unmatched to any gene: 7. Germline V gene data show CDR1 as SGHRS and CDR2 as YFSETQ. CDR3 size: 15 residues. The CDR3 DNA reads TGCGCCAGCAGCCCGGGGGACAGGATGAATGAAAAACTGTTTTTT. Amino acid sequence: CASSPGDRMNEKLFF.

This chain joins TRBV6-5 and TRBJ2-1; D may be TRBD2 (5 bases). Germline CDR1 is MNHEY and CDR2 is SVGAGI. The CDR3 is made up of 15 amino acids. V dropped 6 bases and J dropped 0 bases, with 12 bases sitting between them. CDR3 amino acids: CASRLGLSSYNEQFF. The CDR3 DNA sequence: TGTGCCAGCAGACTCGGACTCAGCTCCTACAATGAGCAGTTCTTC.

The V and J genes are TRBV2 and TRBJ1-4; TRBD1 aligns across 8 bases. This CDR3 contains 15 residues. V dropped 6 bases and J dropped 5; count of bases not matched to a gene: 8. From germline, CDR1 is SNHLY and CDR2 FYNNEI. CDR3 amino acids: CASRPQGGRNEKLFF. CDR3 sequence (DNA): TGTGCCAGCAGGCCACAGGGGGGACGAAATGAAAAACTGTTTTTT.

J is TRBJ2-1 and V is TRBV6-6; TRBD2 matches 7 bases. The CDR3 consists of 15 residues. Germline V CDR1 and CDR2: MNHNY, SVGAGI (reference sequence). V gave up 5 bases and J gave up 3 bases; unmatched junction bases: 7. DNA for the CDR3: TGTGCCAGCAGTCAGACTAGCAAAGTCTACAATGAGCAGTTCTTC. Protein product: CASSQTSKVYNEQFF.

The V gene is TRBV5-4, the J gene TRBJ1-1; 8 bases map to TRBD1. This CDR3 region has 15 residues. Unmatched junction bases numbered 12, after V lost 3 bases and J lost 8 bases. Germline V lookup: CDR1 SGHNT, CDR2 YYREEE (reference sequence). CDR3 coding DNA: TGTGCCAGCAGCTCCGGTCCCGGGACAGGACCAGAAGCTTTCTTT. Its translation: CASSSGPGTGPEAFF.

A single count supports this clone. This chain uses TRBV4-1 with TRBJ2-5; perhaps TRBD2 as D (6 bases). Trimming removed 0 bases at V and 5 bases at J, with 13 bases between. The germline gives CDR1 MGHRA, CDR2 YSYEKL. The CDR3 totals 15 residues. Here the CDR3 reads CASSQDPGAGETQYF. As DNA, the CDR3 is TGCGCCAGCAGCCAAGATCCCGGGGCGGGGGAGACCCAGTACTTC.

CDR3 nucleotide sequence: TGCGCCAGCAGCTTGAGCTACCAAGAGACCCAGTACTTC. Amino acid sequence: CASSLSYQETQYF. The V and J genes are TRBV5-1 and TRBJ2-5; D is unresolved. The CDR3 spans 13 residues. With 1 base removed from V and 0 bases from J, the gap between germline ends came to 4 bases. Germline lookup yields CDR1 SGHRS and CDR2 YFSETQ.

The chain couples TRBV6-5 to TRBJ2-7; 8 bases line up with TRBD2. CDR1 is MNHEY and CDR2 is SVGAGI in the germline V gene. V lost 2 bases and J lost 2; bases outside the gene matches: 2. This CDR3 comprises 14 residues. The DNA for the CDR3 is TGTGCCAGCAGTTACACTAGCGGACCCTACGAGCAGTACTTC. It yields the protein CASSYTSGPYEQYF.

The chain is built from TRBV5-1 and TRBJ2-7, with unresolved D. Trimming shortened V by 1 base and J by 0 bases, and 5 bases separated the two germline ends. This CDR3 comprises 13 residues. The germline V gene has CDR1 SGHRS and CDR2 YFSETQ. DNA for the CDR3: TGCGCCAGCAGCTTGCCGTACTCCTACGAGCAGTACTTC. This sequence encodes CASSLPYSYEQYF.